Listed here are 23 T cell receptor beta chains from one sample, sequenced in a study of T cell responses to AZD1222 COVID-19 vaccine. Profiled with immunoSEQ multiplex PCR; TCRdb holds only in-frame clones, not every one. This table has 120,000 or so clones, approximately 90% appearing once. The starting material was peripheral blood, obtained on day 0 of AZD1222 vaccination. These receptors were taken from an adult in good health.

The CDR3 here is CAKGYRGTLNTEAFF. The DNA of the CDR3 is TGTGCCAAGGGTTACCGCGGGACGTTGAACACTGAAGCTTTCTTT. The chain recombines TRBV24-1 with TRBJ1-1; possibly TRBD1 for D (5 bases). V gave up 11 bases and J gave up 0 bases, with 18 bases separating them. This CDR3 has 15 amino acids. Germline V gives CDR1 KGHDR, CDR2 SFDVKD.

J is TRBJ1-1 and V is TRBV19, with D possibly TRBD1 on 6 matching bases. The CDR3 has 14 residues. Germline V gene lookup returns CDR1 LNHDA and CDR2 SQIVND (reference sequence). V was cut by 4 bases and J by 1 base, with 10 bases left in between. This CDR3 is CASSRNRENTEAFF. CDR3 DNA: TGTGCCAGTAGTAGGAACAGGGAGAACACTGAAGCTTTCTTT.

The chain carries TRBV7-9 and TRBJ1-1; 7 bases are a match to TRBD1. This CDR3 contains 13 residues. V lost 5 bases, J lost 3 bases, and 3 bases stayed unmatched. Germline V gene data show CDR1 as SEHNR and CDR2 as FQNEAQ (reference sequence). The CDR3 region is CASSETGDTEAFF. The CDR3 DNA reads as TGTGCCAGCAGCGAAACAGGGGACACTGAAGCTTTCTTT.

This clone was observed a few times. The J gene is TRBJ2-5, the V gene TRBV5-1; no clear D gene. The V end lost 3 bases, the J end lost 2 bases, and 8 bases lay between the germline ends. The CDR3 totals 13 residues. Per germline, CDR1 SGHRS and CDR2 YFSETQ. The CDR3 bases are TGCGCCAGCAGCTGGGGTATTCAAGAGACCCAGTACTTC. This translates into CASSWGIQETQYF.

The V and J genes are TRBV18 and TRBJ2-3, with a tentative D call TRBD1 (6 bases). CDR3 length equals 15 residues. CDR1 is KGHSH, CDR2 LQKENI, per germline. The V and J ends lost 3 bases and 1 base respectively, with 11 bases between them. The DNA of the CDR3 is TGTGCCAGCTCACCGCCTCGGACAGGCACAGATACGCAGTATTTT. It codes for CASSPPRTGTDTQYF.

V gene TRBV27 combines with J gene TRBJ1-6; D unresolved. Germline CDR1 MNHEY, CDR2 SMNVEV (reference sequence). V dropped 5 bases and J dropped 8 bases, with 7 bases sitting between them. This CDR3 comprises 12 residues. The CDR3 DNA is TGTGCCAGCAGTCCCACGGATTCACCCCTCCACTTT. Protein product: CASSPTDSPLHF.

The chain carries TRBV6-5 and TRBJ1-5; no clear D gene. Trimming removed 5 bases from V and 0 bases from J, with 8 bases in between. The CDR3 totals 14 residues. Germline assignment: CDR1 MNHEY and CDR2 SVGAGI. This chain's CDR3 is CASSQTDSNQPQHF. As DNA, the CDR3 is TGTGCCAGCAGTCAAACAGATAGCAATCAGCCCCAGCATTTT.

V is TRBV24-1 and J is TRBJ2-1; TRBD1 is a possible D gene (6 bases). Trimming left V 4 bases short and J 0 bases short, with 12 bases between. Per the germline V gene, CDR1 is KGHDR and CDR2 is SFDVKD. This CDR3 is 16 amino acids long. The CDR3 DNA reads as TGTGCCACCAGTGACCCAGGGGTCCTCTCCTACAATGAGCAGTTCTTC. This encodes CATSDPGVLSYNEQFF.

This rearrangement joins TRBV4-3 to TRBJ2-7; 11 bases align to TRBD2. With V trimmed by 0 bases and J by 6 bases, 7 bases remained unmatched. Germline V CDR1 and CDR2: LGHNA, YSLEER. The CDR3 is made up of 16 amino acids. This CDR3 reads CASSQDRELAGVEQYF. The CDR3 region has the DNA TGCGCCAGCAGCCAAGATCGAGAACTAGCGGGAGTCGAGCAGTACTTC.

This chain connects TRBV28 to TRBJ2-1; 10 nucleotides agree with TRBD1. CDR1 and CDR2 (germline): MDHEN, SYDVKM. J lost 4 bases, V lost 2 bases, and 2 bases had no gene match. The CDR3 sequence is 15 residues long. The DNA for the CDR3 is TGTGCCAGCAGTTTACGACAGGGGGCTTACAATGAGCAGTTCTTC. Protein product: CASSLRQGAYNEQFF.

The V call is TRBV5-3, the J call TRBJ2-1, with D maybe TRBD2 (5 bases). Being an ORF, TRBV5-3 has a function that is uncertain. Trimming cost V 0 bases and J 0 bases, with 16 bases left between them. This CDR3 is built from 18 residues. CDR3 sequence reads: CARSLVAPNQSSYNEQFF. Written as DNA, the CDR3 is TGTGCCAGAAGCTTGGTAGCGCCTAACCAGAGCTCCTACAATGAGCAGTTCTTC.

V usage is TRBV19 and J usage is TRBJ2-7; D remains ambiguous. Germline V gene lookup returns CDR1 LNHDA and CDR2 SQIVND (reference sequence). The length of the CDR3 is 14 residues. V lost 6 bases, J lost 2 bases, and 14 bases lay in between. CDR3 amino acids: CASRPTDGPYEQYF. The CDR3 DNA is TGTGCCAGTAGACCAACGGACGGACCCTACGAGCAGTACTTC. Variable domain in full (rest from reference TRBV19 and TRBJ2-7): DGGITQSPKYLFRKEGQNVTLSCEQNLNHDAMYWYRQDPGQGLRLIYYSQIVNDFQKGDIAEGYSVSREKKESFPLTVTSAQKNPTAFYLCASRPTDGPYEQYFGPGTRLTVT.

The chain has TRBV29-1 and TRBJ1-5; 9 bases agree with TRBD1. The J segment lost 5 bases and the V segment lost 7 bases, leaving 3 bases of the junction unmatched. In germline, CDR1 is SQVTM, CDR2 ANQGSEA. The CDR3 consists of 12 residues. This CDR3 reads CSARTGDQPQHF. CDR3 bases: TGCAGCGCCAGGACAGGGGATCAGCCCCAGCATTTT. Looking up the rest from reference TRBV29-1 and TRBJ1-5 gives the full variable domain: SAVISQKPSRDICQRGTSLTIQCQVDSQVTMMFWYRQQPGQSLTLIATANQGSEATYESGFVIDKFPISRPNLTFSTLTVSNMSPEDSSIYLCSARTGDQPQHFGDGTRLSIL.

J is TRBJ2-1 and V is TRBV10-2; D possibly corresponds to TRBD1 (6 bases). Germline loops: CDR1 WSHSY, CDR2 SAAADI. The CDR3 covers 13 residues. V shed 7 bases and J shed 6 bases, with 13 bases lying between them. The CDR3 sequence is CASIAGTTNEQFF. CDR3 sequence (DNA): TGCGCCAGCATAGCCGGGACAACCAATGAGCAGTTCTTC.

The CDR3 coding sequence is TGTGCCAGCAGATTGGGGGGTAGCTCCTACGAGCAGTACTTC. This sequence encodes CASRLGGSSYEQYF. The chain carries TRBV6-5 and TRBJ2-7; D might be TRBD2 (6 bases). Trimming cost V 6 bases and J 0 bases, with 12 bases left between them. CDR3 length: 14 amino acids. Germline assignment: CDR1 MNHEY and CDR2 SVGAGI.

The V and J genes are TRBV7-2 and TRBJ2-7; no reliable D call. V lost 5 bases, J lost 0 bases, and 17 bases lay in between. Looked up from germline, CDR1 is SGHTA and CDR2 is FQGNSA. The CDR3 totals 16 residues. CDR3 in amino acids: CASSPTPDAYSYEQYF. The CDR3 DNA sequence: TGTGCCAGCAGCCCAACTCCCGACGCGTACTCCTACGAGCAGTACTTC.

The chain employs TRBV19 and TRBJ2-3; D is ambiguous. With 2 bases removed from V and 1 base from J, the gap between germline ends came to 10 bases. This CDR3 contains 15 residues. Germline lookup yields CDR1 LNHDA and CDR2 SQIVND (reference sequence). The CDR3 nucleotides are TGTGCCAGTAGTATAAGGGCGGTTCGCACAGATACGCAGTATTTT. The encoded protein is CASSIRAVRTDTQYF.

V gene TRBV25-1 combines with J gene TRBJ2-2; possibly TRBD1 for D (5 bases). V lost 3 bases, J lost 5 bases, and 13 bases lay in between. From germline, CDR1 is MGHDK and CDR2 SYGVNS. The length of the CDR3 is 15 residues. In DNA, the CDR3 is TGTGCCAGCAGTGAGCAGGGTTTGGGGACCGGGGAGCTGTTTTTT. As protein: CASSEQGLGTGELFF.

The CDR3: CASSYSRVRDSPLHF. DNA for the CDR3: TGTGCCAGCAGTTACTCCAGGGTCCGGGATTCACCCCTCCACTTT. The V call is TRBV6-2 or TRBV6-3, the J call TRBJ1-6, with D possibly being TRBD1 (5 bases). The V and J ends lost 0 bases and 8 bases respectively, with 11 bases between them. The CDR3 is 15 residues long. Germline loops: CDR1 MNHEY, CDR2 SVGEGT.

The rearrangement uses TRBV12-3 or TRBV12-4 and TRBJ1-1, with D perhaps matching TRBD1 (5 bases). This CDR3 has 13 amino acids. Trimming shortened V by 6 bases and J by 8 bases, and 16 bases separated the two germline ends. The CDR3 here is CASSTGVGSEAFF. The CDR3 DNA sequence: TGTGCCAGCAGCACGGGGGTGGGTTCGGAAGCTTTCTTT.

The chain couples TRBV4-2 to TRBJ2-7, with 8 bases lining up with TRBD2. Germline assignment: CDR1 LGHNA and CDR2 YNFKEQ. The length of the CDR3 is 14 residues. Trimming took 0 bases from V and 7 from J; bases not matched to a gene: 5. The CDR3 DNA reads as TGTGCCAGCAGCCAAGATCTCGGCGGGAGGGAGCAGTACTTC. This gives the protein CASSQDLGGREQYF.

The V gene is TRBV5-5, the J gene TRBJ2-2; 12 nucleotides agree with TRBD2. With 3 bases clipped from V and 7 bases from J, the junction kept 13 bases outside the gene matches. CDR3 length equals 18 residues. The germline gives CDR1 SGHKS, CDR2 YYEKEE (reference sequence). The CDR3 sequence is CASSWRFRLAGVVGELFF. The CDR3, as DNA: TGTGCCAGCAGCTGGCGATTCCGACTAGCGGGAGTGGTCGGGGAGCTGTTTTTT.

This chain links TRBV21-1 with TRBJ2-1; TRBD2, the table's D call, was not compared with the DNA. TRBV21-1 is designated a pseudogene. The CDR3 spans 15 residues. The CDR3 DNA follows: TGTGCCAGCAGCAAGGCGGGACCTGACTACAATGAGCAGTTCTTC. Translation gives CASSKAGPDYNEQFF.